The 2 T cell receptor beta chains reported below all come from one sample, sequenced in a study of graft-versus-host responses after intestinal transplantation. Sequencing was performed with immunoSEQ multiplex PCR; in TCRdb, only in-frame clones are kept and a portion is missing. The sample has approximately 50,000 clones, roughly 89% seen once. Sequenced material: PBMCs, taken 26 days after transplant. The origin of the receptors is a human patient who received an intestinal transplant, so some T cells may come from the graft donor.

The chain employs TRBV5-1 and TRBJ1-1, with 11 bases matching TRBD1. The CDR3 loop spans 14 amino acids. Trimming cost V 7 bases and J 4 bases; bases outside gene matches: 6. Germline values: CDR1 SGHRS, CDR2 YFSETQ. This chain's CDR3 is CASRTGGASTEAFF. The CDR3, as DNA: TGCGCCAGCCGGACAGGGGGCGCGAGCACTGAAGCTTTCTTT.

This chain connects TRBV27 to TRBJ1-5; D perhaps matches TRBD1 (6 bases). CDR1 is MNHEY and CDR2 is SMNVEV in the germline V gene (reference sequence). This CDR3 is 14 amino acids long. Trimming took 3 bases from V and 7 from J, leaving 13 bases between them. CDR3 nucleotides: TGTGCCAGCAGTTTCGGGAACAGGGCCCAGCCCCAGCATTTT. This encodes CASSFGNRAQPQHF.